These T cell receptor beta chains were read from a single sample in a study of OX40 agonist ivuxolimab in advanced cancers. Using immunoSEQ multiplex PCR, the repertoire was profiled, and TCRdb retains in-frame clones only, with some absent. The sample yields roughly 76,000 clones, about 93% seen once. This sample comprised CD4+ or CD8+ T cells sorted from blood, obtained in a trial of the OX40 agonist ivuxolimab. These receptors came from an adult with an advanced solid tumor such as melanoma, head and neck, liver or kidney cancer. CDR3s include the opening cysteine and the closing phenylalanine or tryptophan. D genes are given only for firm matches. Size is omitted from some rows. Given values are once, few, many or a class for expanded clones.

TRBJ2-1,.,TRBD2,TRBV10-3,CAISAGGVLSPERQFF,TGTGCCATCAGTGCGGGGGGGGTCCTCTCTCCGGAAAGGCAGTTCTTC
TRBJ1-4,.,.,TRBV7-8,CASSPWAGGEKLFF,TGTGCCAGCAGCCCGTGGGCGGGTGGGGAAAAACTGTTTTTT
TRBJ2-1,.,.,TRBV5-1,CASSLESGAAYNEQFF,TGCGCCAGCAGCTTGGAATCGGGGGCGGCCTACAATGAGCAGTTCTTC
TRBJ2-5,.,.,TRBV19,CASSLQGQETQYF,TGTGCCAGTAGCCTCCAGGGGCAGGAGACCCAGTACTTC
TRBJ1-1,.,TRBD1,TRBV9,CASSPYTAGGTEAFF,TGTGCCAGCAGCCCTTACACGGCAGGGGGGACTGAAGCTTTCTTT
TRBJ1-2,.,.,TRBV19,CASTNAIVYGYTF,TGTGCCAGCACAAACGCGATTGTCTATGGCTACACCTTC
TRBJ2-7,.,.,TRBV9,CASSSHGRNEQYF,TGTGCCAGCAGCTCCCATGGCAGGAACGAGCAGTACTTC
TRBJ1-4,.,TRBD1,TRBV6-1,CASSETGTGAEKLFF,TGTGCCAGCAGTGAGACCGGGACAGGGGCCGAAAAACTGTTTTTT
TRBJ1-3,.,.,TRBV4-3,CASSQVPYRLGTAVSGNTIYF,TGCGCCAGCAGCCAAGTCCCGTACCGTCTTGGGACCGCGGTCTCTGGAAACACCATATATTTT
TRBJ2-7,medium-sized,TRBD1,TRBV9,CASSVGTGINEQYF,TGTGCCAGCAGCGTAGGGACAGGGATCAACGAGCAGTACTTC
TRBJ2-3,.,TRBD1,TRBV6-5,CASSPTGGIRDTQYF,TGTGCCAGCAGCCCGACAGGGGGGATTAGAGATACGCAGTATTTT
TRBJ2-3,.,.,TRBV6-1,CASSIGSTDTQYF,TGTGCCAGCAGTATAGGTAGCACAGATACGCAGTATTTT
TRBJ1-5,.,TRBD1,TRBV6-5,CASSGTDNQPQHF,TGTGCCAGCAGCGGGACAGATAATCAGCCCCAGCATTTT
TRBJ2-2,.,.,TRBV19,CASSIGGGELFF,TGTGCCAGTAGTATTGGGGGCGGGGAGCTGTTTTTT
TRBJ2-7,.,.,TRBV10-3,CAITPGTYEQYF,TGTGCCATCACGCCAGGGACCTACGAGCAGTACTTC
TRBJ1-1,.,.,TRBV7-9,CASSLGLGQNTEAFF,TGTGCCAGCAGCTTAGGTCTGGGACAGAACACTGAAGCTTTCTTT
TRBJ2-3,.,.,TRBV5-6,CASSLDTISTDTQYF,TGTGCCAGCAGCTTGGATACTATTAGCACAGATACGCAGTATTTT
TRBJ2-2,.,.,TRBV4-2,CASSQLLGQSLELFF,TGTGCCAGCAGCCAACTCCTAGGACAGTCCCTGGAGCTGTTTTTT
TRBJ2-3,.,.,TRBV6-4,CASSDSRDTDTQYF,TGTGCCAGCAGTGACTCTAGGGACACAGATACGCAGTATTTT
TRBJ2-7,.,.,TRBV5-4,CASTPSEGAGSYEQYF,TGTGCCAGCACCCCGTCAGAGGGCGCCGGCTCCTACGAGCAGTACTTC
TRBJ2-7,.,.,TRBV27,CASSLSPSPQISPPYEQYF,TGTGCCAGCAGTTTATCCCCCTCCCCCCAGATCTCCCCGCCGTACGAGCAGTACTTC
TRBJ2-7,.,.,TRBV6-6,CASKGRGPFWGEQYF,TGTGCCAGCAAAGGCAGGGGCCCCTTCTGGGGCGAGCAGTACTTC
TRBJ2-2,.,TRBD1,TRBV7-2,CASSLATFGQGDTGELFF,TGTGCCAGCAGCTTAGCGACCTTCGGACAGGGTGACACCGGGGAGCTGTTTTTT
TRBJ2-1,.,.,TRBV15,CATSRDLAPDEQFF,TGTGCCACCAGCAGAGATCTAGCCCCGGATGAGCAGTTCTTC
TRBJ2-1,.,TRBD2,TRBV5-6,CASSANPGTSEGGNEQFF,TGTGCCAGCAGCGCTAATCCCGGGACTAGCGAGGGCGGTAATGAGCAGTTCTTC
TRBJ2-3,many,.,TRBV2,CALQGEVADTQYF,TGTGCCCTGCAGGGCGAGGTCGCAGATACGCAGTATTTT
TRBJ2-2,.,TRBD1,TRBV7-9,CASSPRTGDTGELFF,TGTGCCAGCAGCCCACGGACAGGAGACACCGGGGAGCTGTTTTTT
TRBJ2-7,.,TRBD1,TRBV11-2,CASSRQGSVSYEQYF,TGTGCCAGCAGCCGACAGGGATCCGTCTCCTACGAGCAGTACTTC
TRBJ2-1,.,.,TRBV7-8,CASSPEDFPVYNEQFF,TGTGCCAGCAGCCCAGAGGACTTTCCGGTTTACAATGAGCAGTTCTTC
TRBJ1-1,.,.,TRBV6-5,CASSYSQGLTFF,TGTGCCAGCAGTTACTCCCAGGGTCTGACTTTCTTT
TRBJ2-7,.,.,TRBV2,CASREHEQYF,TGTGCCAGCAGGGAACACGAGCAGTACTTC
TRBJ2-3,.,.,TRBV6-6,CASSPDTSTDTQYF,TGTGCCAGCAGTCCCGACACTAGCACAGATACGCAGTATTTT
TRBJ1-4,.,.,TRBV10-2,CASSDYRDLGEKLFF,TGCGCCAGCAGTGATTATCGGGATTTAGGTGAAAAACTGTTTTTT
TRBJ2-7,.,.,TRBV5-4,CASSLMEGPSVEQYF,TGTGCCAGCAGCTTAATGGAGGGACCCTCGGTTGAGCAGTACTTC
TRBJ2-7,.,TRBD2,TRBV19,CASSIRTSGLSYEQYF,TGTGCCAGTAGTATCCGGACTAGCGGACTCTCCTACGAGCAGTACTTC
TRBJ2-1,.,TRBD1,TRBV4-3,CASSQDWGTGYNEQFF,TGCGCCAGCAGCCAAGATTGGGGGACAGGGTACAATGAGCAGTTCTTC
TRBJ2-7,.,.,TRBV5-6,CASSPGHKIYEQYF,TGTGCCAGCAGCCCGGGACATAAAATCTACGAGCAGTACTTC
TRBJ1-5,.,.,TRBV19,CASSLNQPQHF,TGTGCCAGTAGCTTAAATCAGCCCCAGCATTTT
TRBJ2-5,few,.,TRBV25-1,CASSERGFQETQYF,TGTGCCAGCAGTGAAAGAGGCTTCCAAGAGACCCAGTACTTC
TRBJ2-1,.,TRBD2,TRBV12-5,CASGNGGEYNEQFF,TGTGCTAGTGGCAACGGGGGGGAATACAATGAGCAGTTCTTC
TRBJ1-4,.,.,TRBV6-5,CASSPGGENEKLFF,TGTGCCAGCAGTCCGGGAGGGGAGAATGAAAAACTGTTTTTT
TRBJ2-1,once,.,TRBV28,CASSLYSFLGREKSYEQFF,TGTGCCAGCAGTTTATATTCCTTCTTGGGCCGAGAGAAGTCATATGAGCAGTTCTTC
TRBJ1-4,.,.,TRBV7-9,CASSLPWSEKLFF,TGTGCCAGCAGCTTACCTTGGAGCGAAAAACTGTTTTTT